The clone carrying this T cell receptor (beta chain) was found many times. These data come from a study of spatial heterogeneity in lung cancer. The CDR3 has 16 residues. The ends were cut back, 3 bases at V and 5 bases at J, with 22 bases in the middle. CDR1 is DFQATT and CDR2 is SNEGSKA in the germline V gene (reference sequence). The time point is: sample taken at primary tumor resection. From tumor, nontumor lung or frozen PBMC, whole RNA was taken unsorted for sequencing. TCRdb reprocessed the 5' RACE reads via MiXCR and lists one record per CDR3 protein. The table shows 30,000 to 45,000 distinct CDR3 sequences, with 4% to 6% occurring only once.

This TCR derives from a female donor with early-stage non-small cell lung cancer. The chain joins TRBV20-1 to TRBJ1-1, with D possibly TRBD1 on 5 matching bases. The material was PBMCs, obtained at surgery. This CDR3 is CSASPAGKGLGTEAFF. In DNA form, the CDR3 reads TGCAGTGCTAGTCCGGCAGGGAAGGGTCTGGGTACTGAAGCTTTCTTT.